This is a list of T cell receptor beta chains from one sample in a study of blood T cell repertoires in COVID-19. Method: immunoSEQ multiplex PCR; TCRdb's copy keeps in-frame clones and lacks some. The data contain 170,000 or so clones, about 88% of them singletons. The sequencing sample was made of peripheral blood. The receptors come from a man in his sixties with COVID-19, enrolled during active disease. Each CDR3 is given with its conserved first and last residue. A D gene is named only where the DNA matches it firmly. Rows give clone size only sometimes, using once, few, many, or a class for an expanded clone.

clone_size j_call d_call v_call cdr3_nt cdr3_aa
- TRBJ2-1 TRBD1 TRBV27 TGTGCCAGCAGGCCCGGACAGGGGGAATACTACAATGAGCAGTTCTTC CASRPGQGEYYNEQFF
once TRBJ1-6 TRBD1 TRBV7-2 TGTGCCAGCAGCCAGGACAGGATCCGAAGCTCCTATAATTCACCCCTCCACTTT CASSQDRIRSSYNSPLHF
- TRBJ1-5 TRBD1 TRBV7-9 TGTGCCAGCAGCTCATCCGGACAGGCTAATCAGCCCCAGCATTTT CASSSSGQANQPQHF
- TRBJ1-1 - TRBV6-2/TRBV6-3 TGTGCCAGCAGTTATACGGGGGGGTACACTGAAGCTTTCTTT CASSYTGGYTEAFF
- TRBJ1-1 - TRBV3-1/TRBV3-2 TGTGCCAGCAGCCAAGATCTAGTGACAACGGGGGCTTTCTTT CASSQDLVTTGAFF
- TRBJ1-1 TRBD1 TRBV6-2/TRBV6-3 TGTGCCAGCAGTTACTGGGACAGGGGCGCTGAAGCTTTCTTT CASSYWDRGAEAFF
- TRBJ2-7 - TRBV21-1 TGTGCCAGCAGCAAAGAAGAGGGGACAGGGTATTACGAGCAGTACTTC CASSKEEGTGYYEQYF
- TRBJ2-5 - TRBV18 TGTGCCAGCTCACCACTCCCCGAAGAGACCCAGTACTTC CASSPLPEETQYF
once TRBJ1-1 TRBD1 TRBV6-5 TGTGCCAGCAGTCCGACCGGGACAGTGAACACTGAAGCTTTCTTT CASSPTGTVNTEAFF
- TRBJ1-2 - TRBV3-1/TRBV3-2 TGTGCCAGCACCCCAGTTTCGGGGGTTGGCTATGGCTACACCTTC CASTPVSGVGYGYTF
- TRBJ2-2 TRBD1 TRBV25-1 TGTGCCAGCAGCCCGTACTTGACAGGGGAAGGAGGGACCGGGGAGCTGTTTTTT CASSPYLTGEGGTGELFF
- TRBJ1-3 - TRBV7-8 TGTGCCAGCAGCTTAAGCAGACAAAATGGAAACACCATATATTTT CASSLSRQNGNTIYF
- TRBJ2-5 - TRBV12-3/TRBV12-4 TGTGCCAGCAGCCCCTCAGTGGAGACCCAGTACTTC CASSPSVETQYF
- TRBJ1-2 - TRBV11-3 TGTGCCAGCAGCCAAAGTCCAGGGTATGGCTACACCTTC CASSQSPGYGYTF
- TRBJ2-1 TRBD1 TRBV29-1 TGCAGCGTTGATCTAGGGACAGGGGGTAATGAGCAGTTCTTC CSVDLGTGGNEQFF
- TRBJ2-5 - TRBV6-2/TRBV6-3 TGTGCCAGCACATACTCTGCGGAGACCCAGTACTTC CASTYSAETQYF
- TRBJ2-2 - TRBV5-1 TGCGCCAGCACACCTACTACTGTACGAGCCGGGGAGCTGTTTTTT CASTPTTVRAGELFF
few TRBJ1-6 TRBD1 TRBV3-1/TRBV3-2 TGTGCCAGCAGCCTGGGACAGGTCAATTCACCCCTCCACTTT CASSLGQVNSPLHF
once TRBJ2-2 - TRBV18 TGTGCCAGCTCACCTTCAAAGACACAGGGTCTAAACACCGGGGAGCTGTTTTTT CASSPSKTQGLNTGELFF
- TRBJ1-4 - TRBV7-2 TGTGCCAGCAGCCCCTCAATCAGGAATAATGAAAAACTGTTTTTT CASSPSIRNNEKLFF
- TRBJ2-1 TRBD2 TRBV19 TGTGCCAGTAGGGACGGGGGGGTTGGTAGCGGGAGTACCTACAATGAGCAGTTCTTC CASRDGGVGSGSTYNEQFF
- TRBJ2-7 - TRBV2 TGTGCCAGCAGCTATACCTCCACAGGGTCCTACGAGCAGTACTTC CASSYTSTGSYEQYF
- TRBJ1-1 - TRBV27 TGTGCCAGCGTAGAGAACACTGAAGCTTTCTTT CASVENTEAFF
- TRBJ1-4 TRBD1 TRBV14 TGTGCCAGCAGCCAAGATAACAGGGGGCCGAGTGAAAAACTGTTTTTT CASSQDNRGPSEKLFF
- TRBJ2-1 - TRBV11-3 TGTGCCAGCAGCTTAGGAGGGGGTGGCTCCTACAATGAGCAGTTCTTC CASSLGGGGSYNEQFF
- TRBJ2-1 - TRBV5-1 TGCGCCAGCAGCTTGGACTCCCCTTTCTACAATGAGCAGTTCTTC CASSLDSPFYNEQFF
- TRBJ1-6 - TRBV28 TGTGCCAGCAGTCCAGGCCTGTATAATTCACCCCTCCACTTT CASSPGLYNSPLHF
- TRBJ2-3 TRBD2 TRBV19 TGTGCCAGCCGTCGACTAGCGGGAGTTGATACGCAGTATTTT CASRRLAGVDTQYF
- TRBJ1-4 TRBD1 TRBV3-1/TRBV3-2 TGTGCCAGCAGCCCGACAGGGGTGGGTAATGAAAAACTGTTTTTT CASSPTGVGNEKLFF
- TRBJ1-5 - TRBV6-6 TGTGCCAGCAGTAGAAGCGGGGGAGGTCAGCCCCAGCATTTT CASSRSGGGQPQHF
- TRBJ1-1 - TRBV30 TGTGCCTGGAGCTTACAGGGGAACACTGAAGCTTTCTTT CAWSLQGNTEAFF
once TRBJ1-2 - TRBV5-6 TGTGCCAGCAGCTTGCCAGCGTGGACAGACTATGGCTACACCTTC CASSLPAWTDYGYTF
- TRBJ2-1 - TRBV6-2/TRBV6-3 TGTGCCAGCAGTATAACTATTTACAATGAGCAGTTCTTC CASSITIYNEQFF
- TRBJ1-2 TRBD1 TRBV12-3/TRBV12-4 TGTGCCAGCAGCACAGACAGGGTCTATGGCTACACCTTC CASSTDRVYGYTF
few TRBJ1-5 TRBD1 TRBV3-1/TRBV3-2 TGTGCCAGCAGCCAAGGGGGACAGTACAATCAGCCCCAGCATTTT CASSQGGQYNQPQHF
- TRBJ1-6 - TRBV7-9 TGTGCCAGCAGCTTAGCCAGGGATTCACCCCTCCACTTT CASSLARDSPLHF
- TRBJ2-7 TRBD1 TRBV19 TGTGCCAGTAGTATAAAGAGGGGACAGGGCTACGAGCAGTACTTC CASSIKRGQGYEQYF
- TRBJ1-1 - TRBV25-1 TGTGCCAGCAGTGAGGGGGCAGGTAAAACTGAAGCTTTCTTT CASSEGAGKTEAFF
- TRBJ2-5 - TRBV11-2 TGTGCCAGCAGCTCTGGCGGCCAAGAGACCCAGTACTTC CASSSGGQETQYF
- TRBJ2-7 - TRBV18 TGTGCCAGCTCACCACCGACAGGCAGGGGCTACGAGCAGTACTTC CASSPPTGRGYEQYF
once TRBJ2-5 - TRBV7-2 TGTGCCAGCAGCTTAGCACAGGGGGGGGAAGAGACCCAGTACTTC CASSLAQGGEETQYF
- TRBJ2-3 - TRBV11-2 TGTGCCAGCAGCTTATTCCGCGCCTTCACAGATACGCAGTATTTT CASSLFRAFTDTQYF
- TRBJ2-7 TRBD2 TRBV7-2 TGTGCCAGCAGCTTAGTCAAACTAGCGGGGGTAGATCGCGAGCAGTACTTC CASSLVKLAGVDREQYF
- TRBJ1-1 TRBD1 TRBV9 TGTGCCAGCAGCGCAGGACAGGGGGAAAGGTCGGCTGAAGCTTTCTTT CASSAGQGERSAEAFF
- TRBJ1-2 TRBD1 TRBV27 TGTGCCAGCACCTCGGACAGGACAGGTGGCTACACCTTC CASTSDRTGGYTF
- TRBJ1-1 - TRBV27 TGTGCCAGCAGTCGCCCGGACAGGAACACTGAAGCTTTCTTT CASSRPDRNTEAFF